The subject of this entry is one T cell receptor (beta chain). Its cognate antigen is unknown. The source of the sample is a study of OX40 agonist ivuxolimab in advanced cancers. Study-wide background: It was ivuxolimab, an agonistic anti-OX40 (CD134) antibody, that patients were treated with. It was permissible to have had prior anti-PD-1, anti-PD-L1 or anti-CTLA-4 therapy, and more than 30% had some. Partial responses were achieved by three patients, one with hepatocellular carcinoma and two with cutaneous melanoma. Study results and caveats: CD8+ T cells were the subset that, on average, had more expanded clones than CD4+.

The CDR3 is 14 residues long. Germline CDR1 is SQVTM and CDR2 is ANQGSEA. Losses at the gene ends were 7 bases for V and 6 bases for J; bases not matched to a gene: 8. Clones were read by immunoSEQ multiplex PCR, and TCRdb kept only the in-frame ones, dropping some. The sample includes about 95,000 clones, over 75% of them seen just once. Material: CD4+ or CD8+ T cells sorted from blood, obtained in a trial of the OX40 agonist ivuxolimab. The sequence was obtained from an adult with an advanced solid tumor such as melanoma, head and neck, liver or kidney cancer. The gene calls are TRBV29-1 and TRBJ2-3, with TRBD2 matching over 12 bases. The DNA of the CDR3 is TGCAGCGCACCGACTAGCGGGAGACCGGATACGCAGTATTTT. Translating it yields CSAPTSGRPDTQYF.